The 15 T cell receptor beta chains below come from one sample, sequenced in a study of CD8+CD57+ T cells in acquired aplastic anemia. Genomic DNA acted as the template from which TCR beta VDJ combination and CDR3 sequence profiling were carried out. TCRdb itself ran the reads through MiXCR, one entry per CDR3 protein. Altogether around 200,000 distinct CDR3 sequences are present, approximately 65% being singletons, with the ten largest covering roughly three fifths. Those patients picked for sequencing had displayed CD8+CD57+ cell expansion on flow cytometry. The sequenced material came from sorted CD4+, CD8+, or CD8+CD57+ T cells (not recorded which) from PBMCs. The receptor set was obtained from a human donor with aplastic anemia.

Ten or more counts support this clonotype. The V call is TRBV19, the J call TRBJ2-1; 7 bases align to TRBD2. V trimming: 0 bases; J trimming: 7 bases; junction bases outside the gene matches: 6. This CDR3 comprises 15 residues. Germline CDR1 reads LNHDA; CDR2 reads SQIVND (reference sequence). For the CDR3, the DNA is TGTGCCAGTAGTATAGAAAGGGAGGGTTGGAATGAGCAGTTCTTC. Its protein product is CASSIEREGWNEQFF.

The chain employs TRBV12-3 or TRBV12-4 and TRBJ2-6; 13 bases agree with TRBD2. CDR3 length equals 18 residues. Trimming cost V 4 bases and J 3 bases; bases outside gene matches: 6. The DNA for the CDR3 is TGTGCCAGCAGTTCGAGGGGACTAGCGGGGCTTGGGGCCAACGTCCTGACTTTC. Protein: CASSSRGLAGLGANVLTF.

This sequence joins TRBV7-9 and TRBJ2-3; 9 bases match TRBD1. Germline V gene lookup returns CDR1 SEHNR and CDR2 FQNEAQ (reference sequence). There are 18 residues in the CDR3. V shed 4 bases, J shed 2 bases, and the junction held 13 bases outside the gene matches. CDR3 loop: CASSWAGGTGRVTDTQYF. CDR3 DNA: TGTGCCAGCAGCTGGGCCGGTGGGACAGGGAGGGTCACAGATACGCAGTATTTT.

V is TRBV2 and J is TRBJ2-2; D is unresolved. Trimming removed 8 bases at V and 8 bases at J, with 12 bases between. CDR3 size: 12 residues. Germline loops: CDR1 SNHLY, CDR2 FYNNEI. The CDR3: CASRRAAGELFF. For the CDR3, the DNA is TGTGCCAGCCGCCGGGCCGCGGGGGAGCTGTTTTTT.

The chain couples TRBV19 to TRBJ2-7; 10 bases are shared with TRBD2. Per germline, CDR1 LNHDA and CDR2 SQIVND (reference sequence). CDR3 length: 13 amino acids. Losses at the gene ends were 6 bases for V and 3 bases for J; bases not matched to a gene: 2. The CDR3 nucleotides read TGTGCCAGTAGGTCTAGCGGGAGCTACGAGCAGTACTTC. It encodes CASRSSGSYEQYF. The full variable domain, in which reference TRBV19 and TRBJ2-7 provide the parts outside the CDR3, is DGGITQSPKYLFRKEGQNVTLSCEQNLNHDAMYWYRQDPGQGLRLIYYSQIVNDFQKGDIAEGYSVSREKKESFPLTVTSAQKNPTAFYLCASRSSGSYEQYFGPGTRLTVT.

V gene TRBV7-2 combines with J gene TRBJ1-1; 8 bases fit TRBD1. CDR3 length equals 20 residues. Per germline, CDR1 SGHTA and CDR2 FQGNSA. V gave up 5 bases and J gave up 4 bases; unmatched junction bases: 24. CDR3 DNA sequence: TGTGCCAGCAGCAAAACACGTGGGACCTCCTTTAAACAGGGGGGCACTGAAGCTTTCTTT. Its protein product is CASSKTRGTSFKQGGTEAFF.

The chain recombines TRBV19 with TRBJ2-7; D gene uncertain. The V and J ends lost 3 bases and 2 bases respectively, with 8 bases between them. In germline, CDR1 is LNHDA, CDR2 SQIVND (reference sequence). CDR3 length: 13 residues. The CDR3 here is CASSIRPPYEQYF. The CDR3 bases are TGTGCCAGTAGTATCAGGCCTCCCTACGAGCAGTACTTC.

This clonotype has a count of ten or more. The V call is TRBV9, the J call TRBJ1-3; unclear D gene. V shed 0 bases and J shed 4 bases, with 2 bases lying between them. Looked up from germline, CDR1 is SGDLS and CDR2 is YYNGEE. The CDR3 length is 12 residues. The CDR3, as DNA: TGTGCCAGCAGCGTAGAAGGAAACACCATATATTTT. Translating it yields CASSVEGNTIYF.

V gene TRBV20-1 combines with J gene TRBJ1-6; D is perhaps TRBD1 (5 bases). CDR3 length: 13 residues. Trimming removed 3 bases from V and 7 bases from J, with 10 bases in between. Germline CDR1 is DFQATT and CDR2 is SNEGSKA (reference sequence). The CDR3 loop is CSARGVPNSPLHF. CDR3 DNA: TGCAGTGCTAGGGGGGTTCCAAATTCACCCCTCCACTTT.

J is TRBJ1-1 and V is TRBV20-1; no firm D call. The V gene lost 6 bases and the J gene lost 1 base, with 9 bases spanning the gap. The CDR3 spans 12 residues. Germline V gene lookup returns CDR1 DFQATT and CDR2 SNEGSKA (reference sequence). This CDR3 is CSAKGGNTEAFF. CDR3 nucleotides: TGCAGTGCCAAGGGTGGGAACACTGAAGCTTTCTTT.

In DNA form, the CDR3 reads TGTGCCAGTAGCAGACGACAGGGCTTATTTAACGAGCAGTACTTC. Translating gives CASSRRQGLFNEQYF. The V gene is TRBV19, the J gene TRBJ2-7; 7 bases match TRBD1. Trimming took 6 bases from V and 5 from J; bases not matched to a gene: 13. The CDR3 is made up of 15 amino acids. Germline V gives CDR1 LNHDA, CDR2 SQIVND (reference sequence).

J is TRBJ2-7 and V is TRBV7-2; the D gene is possibly TRBD2 (6 bases). Germline loops: CDR1 SGHTA, CDR2 FQGNSA. CDR3 size: 13 residues. V lost 5 bases and J 2 bases, leaving 10 bases between the germline ends. The CDR3 DNA reads as TGTGCCAGCAGCCGGACTACTCCCTACGAGCAGTACTTC. Translating it yields CASSRTTPYEQYF.

The gene calls are TRBV12-3 or TRBV12-4 and TRBJ2-7; D is undetermined. Trimming left V 2 bases short and J 3 bases short, with 11 bases between. The CDR3 runs 14 residues. DNA for the CDR3: TGTGCCAGCAGTTTAAGTCTCCTTCTCTACGAGCAGTACTTC. Its protein is CASSLSLLLYEQYF.

The J gene is TRBJ1-2, the V gene TRBV29-1, with D maybe TRBD1 (6 bases). Trimming removed 7 bases from V and 2 bases from J, with 14 bases in between. The CDR3 sequence is 13 residues long. The germline gives CDR1 SQVTM, CDR2 ANQGSEA. The CDR3 nucleotides are TGCAGCGCCGTCCTGGGGGCGAACTATGGCTACACCTTC. Amino acids: CSAVLGANYGYTF.

This clonotype was found once. This sequence joins TRBV20-1 and TRBJ2-7, with D possibly matching TRBD1 (5 bases). CDR1 and CDR2 from the germline V gene are DFQATT and SNEGSKA (reference sequence). The CDR3 loop spans 15 amino acids. V was shortened by 0 bases and J by 3 bases, with 15 bases between the two germline ends. The CDR3 DNA reads as TGCAGTGCTAGAGAGCGCCAAGGGGCCTTCTACGAGCAGTACTTC. Protein: CSARERQGAFYEQYF.